One sample yielded the 16 T cell receptor beta chains listed below, sequenced in a study of blood T cell repertoires in COVID-19. Method: immunoSEQ multiplex PCR; TCRdb's copy keeps in-frame clones and lacks some. The sample includes around 70,000 clones, approximately 80% seen only once; the top ten take about 20%. The sequenced material came from peripheral blood. The receptors were sampled from a woman aged 60-70 years with acute or convalescent COVID-19.

CDR3 sequence: CATSDPDNYGYTF. CDR3 sequence (DNA): TGTGCCACCAGTGACCCAGATAACTATGGCTACACCTTC. V usage is TRBV24-1 and J usage is TRBJ1-2; D is uncertain. Between the trimmed V and J ends, which lost 4 bases and 1 base, there was a span of 6 bases. The CDR3 consists of 13 residues. Germline CDR1 and CDR2: KGHDR and SFDVKD.

This clone was seen more than once but under ten times. The chain recombines TRBV9 with TRBJ2-3, with 7 bases that match TRBD1. V lost 4 bases and J lost 2; bases outside the gene matches: 4. The CDR3 consists of 14 residues. Germline assignment: CDR1 SGDLS and CDR2 YYNGEE. The CDR3 is CASSKDRTTDTQYF. Written as DNA, the CDR3 is TGTGCCAGCAGCAAGGACAGGACCACAGATACGCAGTATTTT. The full variable domain, with the rest looked up from reference TRBV9 and TRBJ2-3, is DSGVTQTPKHLITATGQRVTLRCSPRSGDLSVYWYQQSLDQGLQFLIQYYNGEERAKGNILERFSAQQFPDLHSELNLSSLELGDSALYFCASSKDRTTDTQYFGPGTRLTVL.

This chain uses TRBV10-2 with TRBJ1-2; D might be TRBD1 (5 bases). This CDR3 has 15 residues. Germline loops: CDR1 WSHSY, CDR2 SAAADI. The V end was cut by 3 bases, the J end by 7 bases, with 18 bases between. CDR3 protein: CASSEIDRIAGGYTF. DNA of the CDR3: TGCGCCAGCAGTGAAATAGACAGAATAGCGGGTGGCTACACCTTC.

The chain couples TRBV7-9 to TRBJ1-2, with 10 bases aligning to TRBD1. CDR3 length equals 16 residues. The trim removed 3 bases at V and 6 bases at J, leaving 10 bases unmatched. The germline V gene encodes CDR1 SEHNR and CDR2 FQNEAQ (reference sequence). The CDR3: CASSFRSKGTGDGYTF. CDR3 sequence (DNA): TGTGCCAGCAGCTTCCGCTCTAAAGGGACAGGGGATGGCTACACCTTC.

The chain recombines TRBV14 with TRBJ2-1; 9 bases match TRBD2. The CDR3 runs to 16 residues. Germline V lookup: CDR1 SGHDN, CDR2 FVKESK. V lost 4 bases to trimming and J lost 5 bases; unmatched junction nucleotides: 9. This CDR3 reads CASSPLTSGPNNEQFF. CDR3 DNA sequence: TGTGCCAGCAGCCCCCTGACTAGCGGACCAAACAATGAGCAGTTCTTC.

This sequence joins TRBV7-7 and TRBJ2-5, with D possibly matching TRBD2 (5 bases). Trimming shortened V by 2 bases and J by 1 base, and 8 bases separated the two germline ends. CDR1 and CDR2 from the germline V gene are SSHAT and FNYEAQ (reference sequence). This CDR3 is 14 amino acids long. CDR3 sequence reads: CASSLLAGQETQYF. CDR3 DNA: TGTGCCAGCAGCTTACTGGCGGGCCAAGAGACCCAGTACTTC.

The rearrangement joins TRBV7-9 to TRBJ1-5, with 7 bases that match TRBD1. J was trimmed by 2 bases and V by 1 base; bases with no gene match: 2. The germline V gene encodes CDR1 SEHNR and CDR2 FQNEAQ (reference sequence). The CDR3 sequence is 15 residues long. DNA of the CDR3: TGTGCCAGCAGCTTAGAAGGACAGGGCAATCAGCCCCAGCATTTT. This gives the protein CASSLEGQGNQPQHF.

This chain connects TRBV7-8 to TRBJ1-1; tentative D call: TRBD1 (6 bases). Germline assignment: CDR1 SGHVS and CDR2 FQNEAQ. Trimming took 6 bases from V and 3 from J, leaving 17 bases between them. CDR3 length: 15 amino acids. CDR3 nucleotide sequence: TGTGCCAGCAGTTTCGGAGCGGGGGCGGACACTGAAGCTTTCTTT. Encoded protein: CASSFGAGADTEAFF.

The genes are TRBV3-1 (or the pseudogene TRBV3-2) and TRBJ2-1; TRBD2 aligns across 10 bases. Germline assignment: CDR1 LGHDT and CDR2 YNNKEL (reference sequence). With 4 bases clipped from V and 8 bases from J, the junction kept 14 bases outside the gene matches. The CDR3 sequence is 17 residues long. CDR3 protein: CASSPPAERGGVDEQFF. The CDR3, as DNA: TGTGCCAGCAGCCCCCCGGCGGAGCGGGGGGGCGTCGATGAGCAGTTCTTC.

The J gene is TRBJ2-5, the V gene TRBV18; TRBD1 matches at 7 bases. CDR3 size: 17 residues. V shed 1 base, J shed 1 base, and the junction held 9 bases outside the gene matches. The germline CDR1 and CDR2 sequences are KGHSH and LQKENI. The CDR3 spells CASSPQGAMIPQETQYF. Written as DNA, the CDR3 is TGTGCCAGCTCACCACAGGGGGCAATGATTCCCCAAGAGACCCAGTACTTC.

This clone was picked up a small number of times. V usage is TRBV15 and J usage is TRBJ1-6; tentative D call: TRBD1 (6 bases). The V end lost 0 bases, the J end lost 12 bases, and 12 bases lay between the germline ends. The V gene's germline CDR1 is LNHNV and CDR2 YYDKDF (reference sequence). The CDR3 loop spans 14 amino acids. The DNA of the CDR3 is TGTGCCACCAGCAGAGACAGGGGAATCGTACCCCTCCACTTT. It encodes CATSRDRGIVPLHF.

The V gene is TRBV29-1, the J gene TRBJ2-5; TRBD2 might be the D (5 bases). The CDR3 covers 14 residues. V was shortened by 5 bases and J by 2 bases, with 15 bases between the two germline ends. Germline lookup yields CDR1 SQVTM and CDR2 ANQGSEA. CDR3 sequence reads: CSVSGRGYQETQYF. The CDR3 region has the DNA TGCAGCGTTAGCGGCAGAGGGTATCAAGAGACCCAGTACTTC. The variable domain in full, with the rest retrieved from reference TRBV29-1 and TRBJ2-5, is SAVISQKPSRDICQRGTSLTIQCQVDSQVTMMFWYRQQPGQSLTLIATANQGSEATYESGFVIDKFPISRPNLTFSTLTVSNMSPEDSSIYLCSVSGRGYQETQYFGPGTRLLVL.

The chain carries TRBV5-1 and TRBJ1-2, with 9 bases aligning to TRBD1. From germline, CDR1 is SGHRS and CDR2 YFSETQ. The CDR3 is 15 residues long. Trimming cost V 0 bases and J 11 bases; bases outside gene matches: 11. This chain's CDR3 is CASSLVSGQGSGYTF. The CDR3 coding sequence is TGCGCCAGCAGCTTGGTATCGGGACAGGGTTCTGGGTACACCTTC.

This clone occurred once. The gene calls are TRBV5-1 and TRBJ2-2; 9 nucleotides agree with TRBD2. The germline V gene encodes CDR1 SGHRS and CDR2 YFSETQ. The CDR3 is 15 amino acids. V shed 2 bases and J 9 bases; nucleotides not matched to a gene: 8. The CDR3 is CASSFRTSAERELFF. DNA of the CDR3: TGCGCCAGCAGCTTTAGGACTAGCGCCGAACGGGAGCTGTTTTTT.

The V and J genes are TRBV25-1 and TRBJ2-1; D perhaps matches TRBD2 (5 bases). V shed 0 bases and J shed 4 bases, with 7 bases lying between them. Germline V CDR1 and CDR2: MGHDK, SYGVNS. CDR3 length: 14 amino acids. Written as DNA, the CDR3 is TGTGCCAGCAGTGAATATGAGGGATACAATGAGCAGTTCTTC. Its protein product is CASSEYEGYNEQFF.

V and J are TRBV6-5 and TRBJ2-1; the match to TRBD1 covers 8 bases. Germline assignment: CDR1 MNHEY and CDR2 SVGAGI. V lost 5 bases, J lost 7 bases, and 10 bases stayed unmatched. This CDR3 is 15 amino acids long. The CDR3 sequence: CASSRGTGAPNEQFF. CDR3 nucleotide sequence: TGTGCCAGCAGTAGAGGGACAGGAGCCCCTAATGAGCAGTTCTTC.